This passage covers 3 T cell receptor beta chains from one sample sequenced in a study of cytotoxic CD8 clonotypes in ibrutinib-treated CLL listed by TCRdb under 2021. Taken with the paper, the label for time point translates to: around 25 months on ibrutinib. Receptor amplification or capture employed the immunoSEQ multiplex PCR assay. The table was pulled from immuneACCESS by TCRdb, which kept in-frame rearrangements only. Such tables lose some clones; where checked, under half of the loss comes from unresolved V genes, and the rest has no known cause. In this sample the table shows under 200,000 clones, roughly four fifths of which occur a single time. Over 4.5% of the sample is in the top ten clones. This sample comprised PBMCs, obtained after 24 months of ibrutinib treatment. The receptors were sampled from a human donor with chronic lymphocytic leukemia.

This clone appeared a single time. CDR3 nucleotide sequence: TGTGCAAGTCGCTTCCCGACAGGAACCCGAACTAACTATGGCTACACCTTC. Translating gives CASRFPTGTRTNYGYTF. The chain employs TRBV12-2 and TRBJ1-2; the tabulated D call, TRBD1, remains unverified against the DNA. TRBV12-2 is annotated as a pseudogene. The CDR3 sequence is 17 residues long.

V gene TRBV18 combines with J gene TRBJ1-1; no definite D call. V was cut by 5 bases and J by 2 bases, with 6 bases left in between. Germline V lookup: CDR1 KGHSH, CDR2 LQKENI. The CDR3 sequence is 12 residues long. CDR3 DNA: TGTGCCAGCTCAGGGATAAACACTGAAGCTTTCTTT. It is translated as CASSGINTEAFF.

Details on this clone: Other DNA sequences from this sample encode an identical CDR3 as well. The V and J genes are TRBV18 and TRBJ2-7; D is uncertain. The CDR3 covers 12 residues. Trimming shortened V by 1 base and J by 3 bases, and 4 bases separated the two germline ends. In germline, CDR1 is KGHSH, CDR2 LQKENI. CDR3 nucleotide sequence: TGTGCCAGCTCACCACTAGGCTACGAGCAGTACTTC. Translated, it gives CASSPLGYEQYF. The whole variable domain, remainder taken from reference TRBV18 and TRBJ2-7, is NAGVMQNPRHLVRRRGQEARLRCSPMKGHSHVYWYRQLPEEGLKFMVYLQKENIIDESGMPKERFSAEFPKEGPSILRIQQVVRGDSAAYFCASSPLGYEQYFGPGTRLTVT.